One sample yielded the 9 T cell receptor beta chains listed below, sequenced in a study of siplizumab effects on memory and regulatory T cells. Clones were sequenced by immunoSEQ multiplex PCR, and TCRdb holds only the in-frame ones, with some missing. The sample consists of roughly 97,000 clones, about 93% of them appearing once. Source material: Tregs sorted from blood. These TCRs come from a human donor in good health.

This clone was observed a single time. The chain joins TRBV7-9 to TRBJ2-7, with 8 bases matching TRBD2. This CDR3 spans 15 amino acids. In germline, CDR1 is SEHNR, CDR2 FQNEAQ (reference sequence). With 5 bases clipped from V and 0 bases from J, the junction kept 6 bases outside the gene matches. CDR3 residues: CASSLSGTSSYEQYF. In DNA, the CDR3 is TGTGCCAGCAGCCTTAGCGGGACTTCCTCCTACGAGCAGTACTTC.

V usage is TRBV7-2 and J usage is TRBJ2-3; 7 positions match TRBD2. Germline CDR1 is SGHTA and CDR2 is FQGNSA. The CDR3 covers 15 residues. Trimming removed 5 bases from V and 2 bases from J; junction bases left unmatched: 7. The DNA for the CDR3 is TGTGCCAGCAGCCAATCGGGGGGAAACACAGATACGCAGTATTTT. Its protein is CASSQSGGNTDTQYF.

This clone has a single count. This chain joins TRBV9 and TRBJ2-1, with unresolved D. Trimming cost V 1 base and J 8 bases, with 13 bases left between them. The CDR3 totals 14 residues. In germline, CDR1 is SGDLS, CDR2 YYNGEE. The CDR3 nucleotides are TGTGCCAGCAGCGTATTACGTACGGCCGATGAGCAGTTCTTC. It encodes CASSVLRTADEQFF.

This clone has a single count. The V gene is TRBV5-1, the J gene TRBJ2-2; 8 positions match TRBD1. This CDR3 region has 17 residues. Germline assignment: CDR1 SGHRS and CDR2 YFSETQ. V dropped 4 bases and J dropped 1; count of bases not matched to a gene: 9. The CDR3 protein is CASSAGGGTGNTGELFF. In DNA, the CDR3 is TGCGCCAGCAGCGCAGGAGGTGGGACAGGGAACACCGGGGAGCTGTTTTTT.

This rearrangement joins TRBV10-3 to TRBJ2-7; possibly TRBD2 for D (5 bases). CDR3 length: 15 amino acids. V shed 6 bases and J shed 2 bases, with 17 bases lying between them. CDR1 is ENHRY, CDR2 SYGVKD, per germline. The CDR3 here is CAIRAQASSPYEQYF. DNA for the CDR3: TGTGCCATCAGAGCCCAAGCTAGCTCTCCCTACGAGCAGTACTTC.

The chain uses TRBV6-1 and TRBJ2-2; tentatively, D is TRBD1 (6 bases). This CDR3 is 18 amino acids long. Germline V gene lookup returns CDR1 MNHNS and CDR2 SASEGT. V shed 2 bases and J shed 2 bases, with 18 bases lying between them. As DNA, the CDR3 is TGTGCCAGCAGTGAACAAGTCAGGGGCTCAACCAACACCGGGGAGCTGTTTTTT. Its protein product is CASSEQVRGSTNTGELFF.

The CDR3 sequence is CASSLAGNTEAFF. Here the CDR3 DNA reads TGTGCCAGCAGCTTAGCGGGGAACACTGAAGCTTTCTTT. This chain links TRBV7-3 with TRBJ1-1; D uncertain. The CDR3 is made up of 13 amino acids. V shed 2 bases and J shed 1 base, with 5 bases lying between them. The germline CDR1 and CDR2 sequences are SGHTA and FQGTGA.

The chain couples TRBV5-1 to TRBJ2-3; 9 bases agree with TRBD1. CDR1 and CDR2 (germline): SGHRS, YFSETQ. V gave up 0 bases and J gave up 4 bases; unmatched junction bases: 0. The CDR3 spans 14 residues. In DNA, the CDR3 is TGCGCCAGCAGCTTGGGGACAGGGGCAGATACGCAGTATTTT. It specifies CASSLGTGADTQYF.

This rearrangement joins TRBV29-1 to TRBJ2-2, with 11 bases aligning to TRBD1. V trimming: 2 bases; J trimming: 4 bases; junction bases outside the gene matches: 6. Per germline, CDR1 SQVTM and CDR2 ANQGSEA. The CDR3 covers 16 residues. The CDR3 loop reads CSVELSGTGGTGELFF. The CDR3, as DNA: TGCAGCGTTGAACTCTCCGGGACAGGGGGCACCGGGGAGCTGTTTTTT.